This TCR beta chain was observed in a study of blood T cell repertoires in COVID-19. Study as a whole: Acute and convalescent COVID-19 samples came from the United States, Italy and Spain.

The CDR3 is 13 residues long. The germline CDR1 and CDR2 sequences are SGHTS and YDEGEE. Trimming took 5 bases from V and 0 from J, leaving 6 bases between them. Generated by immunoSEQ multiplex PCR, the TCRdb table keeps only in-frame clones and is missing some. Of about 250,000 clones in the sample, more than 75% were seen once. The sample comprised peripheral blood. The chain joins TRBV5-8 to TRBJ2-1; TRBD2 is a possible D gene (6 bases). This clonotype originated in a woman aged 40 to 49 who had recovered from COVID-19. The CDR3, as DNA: TGTGCCAGCAGGCGGGGCTCCTACAATGAGCAGTTCTTC. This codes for CASRRGSYNEQFF.